The clone carrying this T cell receptor (beta chain) showed up just a few times. The sample originates from a study of kidney transplant recipient with SARS-CoV-2 infection. In TCRdb, the reads were re-called with MiXCR into one record per CDR3 protein. The sample gives 200,000 to 300,000 distinct CDR3 sequences, about 30% of which show up once; about 7% is in the top ten. Trimming removed 0 bases from V and 3 bases from J; junction bases left unmatched: 5. Looked up from germline, CDR1 is SGHNT and CDR2 is YYREEE (reference sequence). This CDR3 spans 16 amino acids. The gene calls are TRBV5-4 and TRBJ2-3, with 9 bases lining up with TRBD2. This TCR came from a young adult male patient who had COVID-19 and was a kidney transplant recipient. Some T cells may arise from the graft donor. The material was a blood sample, obtained at baseline and on day 111 from a kidney transplant recipient. The CDR3 spells CASSLGGRVGTDTQYF. The CDR3 DNA sequence: TGTGCCAGCAGCTTGGGCGGGAGGGTCGGGACAGATACGCAGTATTTT.